This TCR beta chain originates from a study of shared clonotypes between healthy human individuals. The study ran the assay at deep level. The table came from immunoSEQ multiplex PCR; TCRdb's copy has only in-frame clones and leaves some out. The repertoire has millions of clones, 85% to 95% of them found once; the top ten carry 0.13%. The CDR3 runs 10 residues. Germline values: CDR1 DFQATT, CDR2 SNEGSKA (reference sequence). The V and J ends lost 5 bases and 4 bases respectively, with 5 bases between them. The sample consisted of naive CD4+ T cells sorted from blood. The subset was: CD45RA+ positively selected. The chain uses TRBV20-1 and TRBJ2-5; D uncertain. The receptor's source is a man aged 18 to 35 in good health. The CDR3 coding sequence is TGCAGTGCTGAGAGAGAGACCCAGTACTTC. Translating gives CSAERETQYF.